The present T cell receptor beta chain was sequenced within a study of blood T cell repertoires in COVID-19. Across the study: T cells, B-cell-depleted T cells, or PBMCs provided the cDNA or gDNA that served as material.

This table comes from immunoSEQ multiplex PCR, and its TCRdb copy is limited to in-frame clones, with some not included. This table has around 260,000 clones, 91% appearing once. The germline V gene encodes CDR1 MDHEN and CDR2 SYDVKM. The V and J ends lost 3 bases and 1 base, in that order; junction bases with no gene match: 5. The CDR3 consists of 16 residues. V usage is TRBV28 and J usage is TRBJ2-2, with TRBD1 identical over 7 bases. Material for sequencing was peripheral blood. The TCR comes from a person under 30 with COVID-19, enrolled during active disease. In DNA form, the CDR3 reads TGTGCCAGCAGTTTGTCAGGGGGTCTGAACACCGGGGAGCTGTTTTTT. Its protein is CASSLSGGLNTGELFF. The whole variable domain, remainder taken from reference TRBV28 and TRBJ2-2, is DVKVTQSSRYLVKRTGEKVFLECVQDMDHENMFWYRQDPGLGLRLIYFSYDVKMKEKGDIPEGYSVSREKKERFSLILESASTNQTSMYLCASSLSGGLNTGELFFGEGSRLTVL.